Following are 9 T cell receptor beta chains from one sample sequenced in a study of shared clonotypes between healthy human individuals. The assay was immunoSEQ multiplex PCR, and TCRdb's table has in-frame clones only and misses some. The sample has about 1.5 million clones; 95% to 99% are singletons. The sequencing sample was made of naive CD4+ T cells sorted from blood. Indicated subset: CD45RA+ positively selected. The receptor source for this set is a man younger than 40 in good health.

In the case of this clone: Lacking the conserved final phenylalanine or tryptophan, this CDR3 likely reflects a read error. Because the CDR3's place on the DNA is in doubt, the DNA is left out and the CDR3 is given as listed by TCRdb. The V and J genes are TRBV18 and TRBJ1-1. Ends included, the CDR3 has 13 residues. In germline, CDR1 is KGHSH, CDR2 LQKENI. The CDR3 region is CASSPKEGSGHGV.

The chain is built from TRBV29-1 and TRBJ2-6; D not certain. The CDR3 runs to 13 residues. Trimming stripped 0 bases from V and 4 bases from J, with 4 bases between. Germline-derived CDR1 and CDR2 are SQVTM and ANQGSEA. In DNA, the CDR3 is TGCAGCGTTGAAGACGTGGGGGCCAACGTCCTGACTTTC. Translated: CSVEDVGANVLTF.

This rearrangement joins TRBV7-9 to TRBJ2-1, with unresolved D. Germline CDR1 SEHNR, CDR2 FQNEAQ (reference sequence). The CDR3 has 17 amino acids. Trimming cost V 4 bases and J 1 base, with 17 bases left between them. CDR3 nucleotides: TGTGCCAGCAGCTCCCCGGACGCAATGTCTTCCTACAATGAGCAGTTCTTC. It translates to CASSSPDAMSSYNEQFF.

This CDR3 reads CASSAPVFTKNIQYF. CDR3 nucleotides: TGTGCCAGCAGTGCCCCAGTTTTTACCAAAAACATTCAGTACTTC. This chain connects TRBV28 to TRBJ2-4, with D hard to call. Germline V gene data show CDR1 as MDHEN and CDR2 as SYDVKM. The CDR3 covers 15 residues. V was shortened by 5 bases and J by 2 bases, with 13 bases between the two germline ends.

The CDR3 region is CASSPRDRGVYEQYF. The CDR3 DNA sequence: TGTGCCAGCTCACCAAGGGACAGGGGGGTCTACGAGCAGTACTTC. The chain joins TRBV18 to TRBJ2-7; 11 bases match TRBD1. The CDR3 is 15 amino acids. V was clipped by 2 bases and J by 3 bases; unmatched bases: 3. Germline V CDR1 and CDR2: KGHSH, LQKENI.

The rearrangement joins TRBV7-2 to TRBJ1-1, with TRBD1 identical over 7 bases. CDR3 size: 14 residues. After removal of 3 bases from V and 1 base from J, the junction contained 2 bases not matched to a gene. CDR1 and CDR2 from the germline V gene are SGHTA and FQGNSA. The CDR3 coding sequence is TGTGCCAGCAGCTTTGGGACAGAGAACACTGAAGCTTTCTTT. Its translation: CASSFGTENTEAFF.

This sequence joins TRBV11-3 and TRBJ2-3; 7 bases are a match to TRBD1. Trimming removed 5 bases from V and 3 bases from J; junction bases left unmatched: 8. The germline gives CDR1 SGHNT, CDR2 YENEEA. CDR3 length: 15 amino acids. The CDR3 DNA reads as TGTGCCAGCAGCGCCGAGGGGGCTACGACAGATACGCAGTATTTT. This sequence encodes CASSAEGATTDTQYF.

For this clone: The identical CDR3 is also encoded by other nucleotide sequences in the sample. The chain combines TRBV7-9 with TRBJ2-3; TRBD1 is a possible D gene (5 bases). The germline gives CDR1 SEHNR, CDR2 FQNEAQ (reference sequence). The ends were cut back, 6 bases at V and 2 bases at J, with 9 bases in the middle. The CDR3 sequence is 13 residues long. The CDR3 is CASRTGATDTQYF. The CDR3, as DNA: TGTGCCAGCAGAACTGGGGCCACAGATACGCAGTATTTT.

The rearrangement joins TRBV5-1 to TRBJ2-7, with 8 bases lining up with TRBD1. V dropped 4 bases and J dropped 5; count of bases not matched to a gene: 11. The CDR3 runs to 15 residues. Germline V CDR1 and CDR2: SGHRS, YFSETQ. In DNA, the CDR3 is TGCGCCAGCAGCAGAGGGGGCAGGGGGCTTGACGAGCAGTACTTC. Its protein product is CASSRGGRGLDEQYF.